Sequencing of this T cell receptor beta chain was carried out in a study of siplizumab effects on memory and regulatory T cells. This table comes from immunoSEQ multiplex PCR, and its TCRdb copy is limited to in-frame clones, with some not included. The table lists 90,000 to 120,000 clones, about 90% of them singletons, with approximately 2.7% in the top ten. This CDR3 is built from 15 residues. Unmatched junction bases numbered 2, after V lost 4 bases and J lost 0 bases. Germline CDR1 is SGDLS and CDR2 is YYNGEE. V and J are TRBV9 and TRBJ1-3, with 9 bases aligning to TRBD1. This receptor was taken from a human donor in good health. Some clones in this sample may be carry-over from other donors' samples. Sequencing was done on a sample of CD4+ T cells sorted from blood. The CDR3 DNA reads as TGTGCCAGCAGCCGGGACAGGGACTCTGGAAACACCATATATTTT. Protein product: CASSRDRDSGNTIYF.